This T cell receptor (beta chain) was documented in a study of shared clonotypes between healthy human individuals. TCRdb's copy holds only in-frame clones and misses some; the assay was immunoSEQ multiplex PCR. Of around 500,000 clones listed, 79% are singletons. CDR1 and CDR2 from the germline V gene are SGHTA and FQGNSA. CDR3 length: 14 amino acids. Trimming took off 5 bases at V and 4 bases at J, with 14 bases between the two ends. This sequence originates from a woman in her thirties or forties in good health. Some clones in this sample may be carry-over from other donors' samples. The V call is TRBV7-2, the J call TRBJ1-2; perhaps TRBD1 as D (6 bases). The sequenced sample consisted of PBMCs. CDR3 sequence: CASSPEGGSYGYTF. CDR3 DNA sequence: TGTGCCAGCAGCCCGGAGGGGGGGTCCTATGGCTACACCTTC.